Listed here is a single T cell receptor beta chain. Its antigen is unknown. This specimen belongs to a study of T cell responses to AZD1222 COVID-19 vaccine. The protocol was immunoSEQ multiplex PCR, while the TCRdb copy is restricted to in-frame clones and leaves out a portion. The data contain about 130,000 clones, roughly nine tenths of them singletons. Study-wide points: Reportedly, nearly half the spike-specific TCRs target unmutated variant regions.

The TCR was taken from an adult in good health. The material was peripheral blood, obtained on day 0 of AZD1222 vaccination.

The CDR3 nucleotides are TGTGCCAGCAGTGGGGAGATGAACACTGAAGCTTTCTTT. It yields the protein CASSGEMNTEAFF. The chain is built from TRBV2 and TRBJ1-1; D not resolved. The CDR3 has 13 residues. In germline, CDR1 is SNHLY, CDR2 FYNNEI. V was pared by 4 bases and J by 0 bases, with 6 bases between.